What follows are 18 T cell receptor beta chains derived from one specimen sequenced in a study of chemoradiotherapy in HPV16-positive cancers. Sequenced by immunoSEQ multiplex PCR; TCRdb stores in-frame clones only, minus some. The table records several thousand clones, approximately 85% of them present only once. The starting material was tumor tissue, obtained from a patient who underwent chemoradiotherapy. The source of these receptors is a human donor with HPV-associated anogenital cancer.

The chain couples TRBV5-6 to TRBJ2-2; no definite D call. V lost 1 base, J lost 3 bases, and 7 bases lay in between. The CDR3 contains 14 residues. Germline V lookup: CDR1 SGHDT, CDR2 YYEEEE. CDR3 protein: CASSLRRYTGELFF. CDR3 sequence (DNA): TGTGCCAGCAGCTTGAGACGATACACCGGGGAGCTGTTTTTT.

This clone appeared once. V gene TRBV18 combines with J gene TRBJ2-3; D not certain. This CDR3 is 12 amino acids long. Looked up from germline, CDR1 is KGHSH and CDR2 is LQKENI. V was trimmed by 3 bases and J by 6 bases, leaving 7 bases between them. The CDR3 sequence: CASSPRPDTQYF. CDR3 coding DNA: TGTGCCAGCTCACCGAGGCCGGATACGCAGTATTTT.

This rearrangement joins TRBV29-1 to TRBJ1-1, with 10 bases that match TRBD1. The junction had 6 bases not matched to a gene; V was cut back by 6 bases and J by 5 bases. Germline CDR1 and CDR2: SQVTM and ANQGSEA. The CDR3 is 13 amino acids. The CDR3 nucleotides are TGCAGCGTCCATAGGGACAGGGGAACTGAAGCTTTCTTT. Amino acid sequence: CSVHRDRGTEAFF.

The V and J genes are TRBV19 and TRBJ2-2, with no clear D. Trimming shortened V by 9 bases and J by 4 bases, and 15 bases separated the two germline ends. The germline V gene encodes CDR1 LNHDA and CDR2 SQIVND (reference sequence). The CDR3 covers 14 residues. The CDR3 loop reads CASESPSGTGELFF. The CDR3 coding sequence is TGTGCCAGCGAGAGCCCCTCGGGCACCGGGGAGCTGTTTTTT.

The V and J genes are TRBV5-4 and TRBJ2-1, with a tentative D call TRBD2 (5 bases). This CDR3 spans 14 amino acids. Germline V gives CDR1 SGHNT, CDR2 YYREEE (reference sequence). V was cut by 3 bases and J by 3 bases, with 10 bases left in between. The CDR3 DNA follows: TGTGCCAGCAGCTCCCGCCGGGACTACAATGAGCAGTTCTTC. Amino acids: CASSSRRDYNEQFF.

This chain joins TRBV18 and TRBJ1-1; 10 bases map to TRBD1. The length of the CDR3 is 16 residues. The germline V gene encodes CDR1 KGHSH and CDR2 LQKENI. V shed 4 bases, J shed 0 bases, and the junction held 5 bases outside the gene matches. Written as DNA, the CDR3 is TGTGCCAGCTCACTCCGGGACAGGGGCCTGAACACTGAAGCTTTCTTT. The encoded protein is CASSLRDRGLNTEAFF.

As DNA, the CDR3 is TGTGCCAGCAGCCAATCCTACGAGCAGTACTTC. It specifies CASSQSYEQYF. The J gene is TRBJ2-7, the V gene TRBV11-3; D call uncertain. V was trimmed by 5 bases and J by 1 base, leaving 3 bases between them. The length of the CDR3 is 11 residues. The germline gives CDR1 SGHNT, CDR2 YENEEA.

This chain joins TRBV5-1 and TRBJ1-2; D possibly corresponds to TRBD1 (6 bases). Trimming shortened V by 3 bases and J by 14 bases, and 14 bases separated the two germline ends. The CDR3 length is 11 residues. Germline V gives CDR1 SGHRS, CDR2 YFSETQ. The DNA of the CDR3 is TGCGCCAGCAGCTACGGTCAGGGACAAACCTTC. Residues: CASSYGQGQTF.

V gene TRBV6-5 combines with J gene TRBJ1-2; a possible D gene is TRBD1 (5 bases). Trimming cost V 2 bases and J 8 bases, with 12 bases left between them. The CDR3 loop spans 13 amino acids. Germline CDR1 MNHEY, CDR2 SVGAGI. CDR3 loop: CASSYGQGGGYTF. The CDR3 nucleotides are TGTGCCAGCAGTTACGGGCAGGGAGGAGGCTACACCTTC.

The chain has TRBV7-8 and TRBJ2-7; tentative D call: TRBD2 (7 bases). Trimming stripped 0 bases from V and 7 bases from J, with 16 bases between. There are 15 residues in the CDR3. CDR1 SGHVS and CDR2 FQNEAQ come from the germline V gene. The DNA of the CDR3 is TGTGCCAGCAGCTTAGCGCTGGGGGGGCAAAGGGAGCAGTACTTC. It is translated as CASSLALGGQREQYF.

The V call is TRBV15, the J call TRBJ2-7, with no clear D. In germline, CDR1 is LNHNV, CDR2 YYDKDF (reference sequence). Trimming took off 0 bases at V and 7 bases at J, with 10 bases between the two ends. The CDR3 totals 13 residues. CDR3 in DNA: TGTGCCACCAGCAGAGATAGGGCGGTTGAGCAGTACTTC. This sequence encodes CATSRDRAVEQYF.

The chain employs TRBV7-6 and TRBJ2-7; 11 bases agree with TRBD1. V lost 1 base to trimming and J lost 1 base; unmatched junction nucleotides: 6. Germline-derived CDR1 and CDR2 are SGHVS and FNYEAQ. The CDR3 runs to 17 residues. The CDR3, as DNA: TGTGCCAGCAGCTTAGGGACAGGGGGCGTTGGGTCCTACGAGCAGTACTTC. Its translation is CASSLGTGGVGSYEQYF.

The chain is built from TRBV10-3 and TRBJ2-7; TRBD2 matches 8 bases. The CDR3 runs 11 residues. J lost 6 bases, V lost 10 bases, and 5 bases had no gene match. The germline V gene has CDR1 ENHRY and CDR2 SYGVKD. The CDR3 region has the DNA TGTGCCACCGGGGGGGGTGGCGAGCAGTACTTC. Translation gives CATGGGGEQYF.

This clone turned up a few times. The chain combines TRBV6-5 with TRBJ2-7, with 8 bases that match TRBD2. CDR1 is MNHEY and CDR2 is SVGAGI in the germline V gene. The V gene end was trimmed by 3 bases and the J gene end by 2 bases; junction bases not matched to a gene: 9. This CDR3 comprises 16 residues. CDR3 bases: TGTGCCAGCAGTTATCCGACTAGCGCCACAACCTACGAGCAGTACTTC. Translated: CASSYPTSATTYEQYF.

This clone was seen a handful of times. The gene calls are TRBV13 and TRBJ2-1; TRBD1 matches at 7 bases. The V and J ends lost 3 bases and 5 bases, in that order; junction bases with no gene match: 10. This CDR3 is 16 amino acids long. From germline, CDR1 is PRHDT and CDR2 FYEKMQ (reference sequence). CDR3 DNA sequence: TGTGCCAGCAGCTTGGCCCTTGGGACAGCCGACAATGAGCAGTTCTTC. Translating gives CASSLALGTADNEQFF.

The chain links TRBV5-1 to TRBJ2-5; D call uncertain. This CDR3 has 13 residues. Trimming took off 4 bases at V and 3 bases at J, with 10 bases between the two ends. CDR1 and CDR2 (germline): SGHRS, YFSETQ. CDR3 in amino acids: CASSPTLKETQYF. In nucleotides, the CDR3 is TGCGCCAGCAGCCCGACCTTAAAAGAGACCCAGTACTTC.

The chain employs TRBV7-2 and TRBJ2-5; 7 nucleotides agree with TRBD2. CDR1 and CDR2 from the germline V gene are SGHTA and FQGNSA. This CDR3 is built from 13 residues. J lost 3 bases, V lost 5 bases, and 3 bases had no gene match. DNA for the CDR3: TGTGCCAGCAGCCCCCTAGCGGAAGAGACCCAGTACTTC. Translating gives CASSPLAEETQYF.

V and J are TRBV2 and TRBJ2-3; 11 bases are shared with TRBD1. J was trimmed by 3 bases and V by 6 bases; bases with no gene match: 5. Germline assignment: CDR1 SNHLY and CDR2 FYNNEI. This CDR3 comprises 15 residues. This chain's CDR3 is CASSRTGGSTDTQYF. CDR3 DNA sequence: TGTGCCAGCAGCCGGACAGGGGGCTCTACAGATACGCAGTATTTT.